The clone carrying this TCR beta chain came up many times. Its specificity is not known. Axillary draining lymph nodes of breast cancer patients supplied the node samples. From the multiplex PCR reads, TCRdb called clonotypes with MiXCR, one entry per CDR3 protein. The repertoire holds 200,000 or so distinct CDR3 sequences, with around 29% as singletons. Germline V gives CDR1 SGHAT, CDR2 FQNNGV. J was trimmed by 2 bases and V by 5 bases; bases with no gene match: 10. The CDR3 loop spans 16 amino acids. These data originate in a study of breast tumors, draining lymph nodes, adjacent tissues. Findings and caveats of the study: The data were judged consistent with most tumor T cells coming from lymph node and expanding in tumor. Tumors had less TCR diversity than lymph nodes, more than nontumor tissue. That most tumor T cells come from lymph nodes remained unproven. Compared with basal-like, luminal-like tumors shared significantly more repertoire with nontumor tissue.

The chain combines TRBV11-2 with TRBJ2-3, with 7 bases fitting TRBD1. The sequence was obtained from a female donor with breast cancer. Some clones in this sample may be carry-over from other donors' samples. Sample: axillary lymph node tissue. CDR3 bases: TGTGCCAGCAGCCCTCTCGGGACAGCCAACACAGATACGCAGTATTTT. It yields the protein CASSPLGTANTDTQYF.